These 30 T cell receptor beta chains were all obtained from the same sample, sequenced in a study of blood T cell repertoires in COVID-19 (dated by TCRdb to the early 2020s). Library preparation was by the immunoSEQ multiplex PCR assay. TCRdb provides this immuneACCESS table in a form limited to in-frame rearrangements. Some clones are lacking; in checked studies, under half of them reflect an unresolved V gene, and why the rest are absent is not known. The sample contains approximately 76,000 clones, over 75% of them found a single time. Of the sample, 11% falls within the top ten clones. Sequenced: peripheral blood. The receptors were sampled from a man aged 50 to 60 with acute or convalescent COVID-19.

This chain links TRBV19 with TRBJ1-5, with D perhaps matching TRBD1 (5 bases). CDR3 length: 13 amino acids. V shed 4 bases and J shed 7 bases, with 11 bases lying between them. CDR1 and CDR2 (germline): LNHDA, SQIVND (reference sequence). CDR3 sequence: CASSTRWGQPQHF. For the CDR3, the DNA is TGTGCCAGTAGTACCCGATGGGGCCAGCCCCAGCATTTT.

This chain joins TRBV7-8 and TRBJ1-4; perhaps TRBD1 as D (6 bases). CDR1 and CDR2 from the germline V gene are SGHVS and FQNEAQ. This CDR3 spans 14 amino acids. V was shortened by 3 bases and J by 8 bases, with 13 bases between the two germline ends. CDR3 bases: TGTGCCAGCAGCTTGGGGGGGCGGGAAGAAAAACTGTTTTTT. It yields the protein CASSLGGREEKLFF.

The rearrangement uses TRBV11-2 and TRBJ1-1; a possible D gene is TRBD1 (6 bases). The germline V gene encodes CDR1 SGHAT and CDR2 FQNNGV. Between the trimmed V and J ends, which lost 5 bases and 6 bases, there was a span of 19 bases. The CDR3 consists of 15 residues. CDR3 coding DNA: TGTGCCAGCAGCCCCACATCCGGACAGTTTTCTGAAGCTTTCTTT. It yields the protein CASSPTSGQFSEAFF.

CDR3 DNA: TGTGCCAGTAGGCCACCCCCTCCTAGGACTAGCGGGAACACCGGGGAGCTGTTTTTT. Residues: CASRPPPPRTSGNTGELFF. J is TRBJ2-2 and V is TRBV19; 10 positions match TRBD2. Germline trimming cut 6 bases from V and 1 base from J; bases unmatched to any gene: 14. The CDR3 has 19 residues. CDR1 is LNHDA and CDR2 is SQIVND in the germline V gene (reference sequence).

The chain couples TRBV27 to TRBJ1-2; 10 bases map to TRBD1. Germline loops: CDR1 MNHEY, CDR2 SMNVEV (reference sequence). Unmatched junction bases numbered 10, after V lost 3 bases and J lost 3 bases. This CDR3 region has 17 residues. Written as DNA, the CDR3 is TGTGCCAGCAGTTTCATCGGACAGGGGGGAAAGGACTATGGCTACACCTTC. Its translation is CASSFIGQGGKDYGYTF.

The chain employs TRBV10-3 and TRBJ1-2; D remains unclear. Germline-derived CDR1 and CDR2 are ENHRY and SYGVKD. This CDR3 is built from 16 residues. The V and J ends lost 2 bases and 3 bases respectively, with 16 bases between them. CDR3 in DNA: TGTGCCATCAGTGAGGCGAATAAGGCTCGGGACTATGGCTACACCTTC. Protein: CAISEANKARDYGYTF.

The chain links TRBV9 to TRBJ2-5; weak D call: TRBD1 (6 bases). The CDR3 is 15 amino acids. CDR1 is SGDLS, CDR2 YYNGEE, per germline. With 0 bases removed from V and 1 base from J, the gap between germline ends came to 10 bases. The CDR3 coding sequence is TGTGCCAGCAGCGTAGCCCCAGGGGTCCAAGAGACCCAGTACTTC. Its translation: CASSVAPGVQETQYF.

This clone has only a few counts. The chain couples TRBV5-1 to TRBJ2-1, with 7 bases matching TRBD2. This CDR3 region has 15 residues. CDR1 SGHRS and CDR2 YFSETQ come from the germline V gene. V was pared by 4 bases and J by 0 bases, with 4 bases of the junction left unmatched. In nucleotides, the CDR3 is TGCGCCAGCAGCCCGACTAGCAGCTCCTACAATGAGCAGTTCTTC. This sequence encodes CASSPTSSSYNEQFF.

This sequence joins TRBV4-3 and TRBJ2-7, with 10 bases that match TRBD1. Germline V CDR1 and CDR2: LGHNA, YSLEER. This CDR3 region has 15 residues. Trimming at V came to 1 base and at J to 2 bases, leaving 2 bases not matched to a gene. The CDR3 DNA reads as TGCGCCAGCAGCCAAGCCGGGACAGGGGCCTACGAGCAGTACTTC. Translated, it gives CASSQAGTGAYEQYF.

CDR3 loop: CASSPGQGAYNEQFF. DNA for the CDR3: TGCGCCAGCAGCCCAGGACAGGGGGCCTACAATGAGCAGTTCTTC. The genes are TRBV5-1 and TRBJ2-1; 10 bases match TRBD1. This CDR3 comprises 15 residues. Germline values: CDR1 SGHRS, CDR2 YFSETQ. V trimming: 4 bases; J trimming: 2 bases; junction bases outside the gene matches: 3.

This chain joins TRBV10-3 and TRBJ1-5, with a weak D call TRBD1 (6 bases). Trimming removed 5 bases at V and 0 bases at J, with 8 bases between. Germline values: CDR1 ENHRY, CDR2 SYGVKD. This CDR3 comprises 14 residues. For the CDR3, the DNA is TGTGCCATCAGTCGGACAGATAGCAATCAGCCCCAGCATTTT. It yields the protein CAISRTDSNQPQHF.

This clone was seen a handful of times. The chain uses TRBV30 and TRBJ1-2; D not resolved. Looked up from germline, CDR1 is GTSNPN and CDR2 is SVGIG (reference sequence). With 2 bases removed from V and 7 bases from J, the gap between germline ends came to 5 bases. CDR3 size: 10 residues. The CDR3, as DNA: TGTGCCTGGAGTTCGGGTGGCTACACCTTC. Protein product: CAWSSGGYTF.

The chain is built from TRBV5-4 and TRBJ1-3, with a weak D call TRBD1 (6 bases). The CDR3 sequence is 16 residues long. CDR1 and CDR2 (germline): SGHNT, YYREEE (reference sequence). The V gene lost 2 bases and the J gene lost 4 bases, with 16 bases spanning the gap. CDR3 coding DNA: TGTGCCAGCAGCTTAATTGGCAGGGGTAACGGAAACACCATATATTTT. Translated, it gives CASSLIGRGNGNTIYF. Full variable domain (remainder filled in from reference TRBV5-4 and TRBJ1-3): ETGVTQSPTHLIKTRGQQVTLRCSSQSGHNTVSWYQQALGQGPQFIFQYYREEENGRGNFPPRFSGLQFPNYSSELNVNALELDDSALYLCASSLIGRGNGNTIYFGEGSWLTVV.

The chain is built from TRBV6-5 and TRBJ1-2; D may be TRBD1 (5 bases). In germline, CDR1 is MNHEY, CDR2 SVGAGI. This CDR3 has 14 residues. Between the trimmed V and J ends, which lost 9 bases and 0 bases, there was a span of 14 bases. The CDR3 here is CASRPTATNYGYTF. The CDR3 region has the DNA TGTGCCAGTCGCCCGACAGCTACTAACTATGGCTACACCTTC.

The chain employs TRBV3-1 (or the pseudogene TRBV3-2) and TRBJ2-1, with a weak D call TRBD2 (5 bases). This CDR3 is 12 amino acids long. V was trimmed by 5 bases and J by 8 bases, leaving 10 bases between them. Germline loops: CDR1 LGHDT, CDR2 YNNKEL (reference sequence). Here the CDR3 reads CASSASGYEQFF. In DNA, the CDR3 is TGTGCCAGCAGCGCGAGCGGATATGAGCAGTTCTTC.

This chain links TRBV6-2 or TRBV6-3 with TRBJ1-5; 7 bases match TRBD1. The V gene end was trimmed by 5 bases and the J gene end by 15 bases; junction bases not matched to a gene: 19. The length of the CDR3 is 15 residues. CDR1 MNHEY and CDR2 SVGEGT come from the germline V gene. CDR3 in amino acids: CASSATTGDLAVWHF. CDR3 DNA sequence: TGTGCCAGCAGTGCGACTACAGGGGACTTAGCGGTATGGCATTTT.

This chain joins TRBV19 and TRBJ2-7, with TRBD1 matching over 12 bases. V trimming: 3 bases; J trimming: 3 bases; junction bases outside the gene matches: 9. This CDR3 contains 17 residues. Per germline, CDR1 LNHDA and CDR2 SQIVND (reference sequence). The CDR3: CASSILLGTGGHYEQYF. In DNA form, the CDR3 reads TGTGCCAGTAGTATCCTCCTCGGGACAGGGGGCCACTACGAGCAGTACTTC.

The V gene is TRBV30, the J gene TRBJ1-5; D call uncertain. Germline loops: CDR1 GTSNPN, CDR2 SVGIG (reference sequence). CDR3 size: 13 residues. Between the trimmed V and J ends, which lost 2 bases and 1 base, there was a span of 6 bases. CDR3 protein: CAWSLDSNQPQHF. CDR3 sequence (DNA): TGTGCCTGGAGTCTAGACAGCAATCAGCCCCAGCATTTT. Supplemented by reference TRBV30 and TRBJ1-5, the full variable domain reads SQTIHQWPATLVQPVGSPLSLECTVEGTSNPNLYWYRQAAGRGLQLLFYSVGIGQISSEVPQNLSASRPQDRQFILSSKKLLLSDSGFYLCAWSLDSNQPQHFGDGTRLSIL.

V is TRBV29-1 and J is TRBJ2-3; D unclear. The CDR3 is made up of 12 amino acids. Germline CDR1 SQVTM, CDR2 ANQGSEA. Trimming shortened V by 5 bases and J by 0 bases, and 6 bases separated the two germline ends. CDR3 region: CSVTTSTDTQYF. In DNA form, the CDR3 reads TGCAGCGTTACGACTAGCACAGATACGCAGTATTTT.

The rearrangement uses TRBV3-1 (or the pseudogene TRBV3-2) and TRBJ1-2, with D possibly matching TRBD1 (6 bases). The CDR3 contains 11 residues. CDR1 is LGHDT, CDR2 YNNKEL, per germline (reference sequence). Trimming took off 10 bases at V and 7 bases at J, with 13 bases between the two ends. CDR3 sequence (DNA): TGTGCCACCCAGGGGCCTGGTGGCTACACCTTC. Its translation is CATQGPGGYTF.

This clone was detected only a few times. V usage is TRBV28 and J usage is TRBJ1-2; D gene unclear. CDR1 and CDR2 (germline): MDHEN, SYDVKM. This CDR3 is built from 14 residues. The V gene lost 2 bases and the J gene lost 6 bases, with 13 bases spanning the gap. CDR3 sequence: CASSLDGQSHGYTF. The CDR3 region has the DNA TGTGCCAGCAGTTTAGATGGGCAATCCCATGGCTACACCTTC.

The table lists this clone with a few counts. The chain recombines TRBV27 with TRBJ1-5, with TRBD1 matching 8 bases. Germline-derived CDR1 and CDR2 are MNHEY and SMNVEV (reference sequence). The V gene end was trimmed by 5 bases and the J gene end by 7 bases; junction bases not matched to a gene: 7. CDR3 length: 14 residues. The CDR3 nucleotides are TGTGCCAGCAGTGACAGGGGCAGAGGGCAGCCCCAGCATTTT. It translates to CASSDRGRGQPQHF.

The chain joins TRBV5-6 to TRBJ1-4, with 9 bases lining up with TRBD1. The CDR3 covers 16 residues. V shed 1 base and J 2 bases; nucleotides not matched to a gene: 3. Germline values: CDR1 SGHDT, CDR2 YYEEEE. CDR3 sequence: CASSLLGTGTNEKLFF. The CDR3 nucleotides are TGTGCCAGCAGCTTGCTCGGGACAGGGACTAATGAAAAACTGTTTTTT.

The chain has TRBV9 and TRBJ2-3; D remains unclear. V lost 2 bases and J lost 4, with 8 bases in between. This CDR3 comprises 13 residues. The V gene's germline CDR1 is SGDLS and CDR2 YYNGEE. CDR3 DNA: TGTGCCAGCAGCGTCTCGCTAGCAGATACGCAGTATTTT. This gives the protein CASSVSLADTQYF. Using reference TRBV9 and TRBJ2-3 for the parts outside the CDR3, the full variable domain is DSGVTQTPKHLITATGQRVTLRCSPRSGDLSVYWYQQSLDQGLQFLIQYYNGEERAKGNILERFSAQQFPDLHSELNLSSLELGDSALYFCASSVSLADTQYFGPGTRLTVL.

This chain connects TRBV19 to TRBJ2-7; 8 bases agree with TRBD1. The CDR3 consists of 16 residues. The germline V gene encodes CDR1 LNHDA and CDR2 SQIVND (reference sequence). Losses at the gene ends were 5 bases for V and 2 bases for J; bases not matched to a gene: 11. The CDR3 DNA follows: TGTGCCAGTAGTTCCCGACAGGGGAGCAACCCCTACGAGCAGTACTTC. It specifies CASSSRQGSNPYEQYF.

This chain joins TRBV4-3 and TRBJ1-1; D is ambiguous. The CDR3 loop spans 12 amino acids. Trimming left V 1 base short and J 12 bases short, with 12 bases between. Germline assignment: CDR1 LGHNA and CDR2 YSLEER. The CDR3 protein is CASSQGGLVPFF. CDR3 in DNA: TGCGCCAGCAGCCAAGGCGGGCTTGTCCCTTTCTTT.

The rearrangement joins TRBV2 to TRBJ1-1, with a tentative D call TRBD1 (6 bases). V shed 6 bases and J shed 4 bases, with 21 bases lying between them. Germline assignment: CDR1 SNHLY and CDR2 FYNNEI. The CDR3 runs to 16 residues. The CDR3 coding sequence is TGTGCCAGCAGCGCGGCCGGTGGGGGGGCTCTCACTGAAGCTTTCTTT. It translates to CASSAAGGGALTEAFF.

This clone was detected a few times. V is TRBV7-2 and J is TRBJ1-6, with D perhaps matching TRBD1 (5 bases). The V gene lost 7 bases and the J gene lost 9 bases, with 10 bases spanning the gap. From germline, CDR1 is SGHTA and CDR2 FQGNSA. The CDR3 totals 12 residues. The CDR3 coding sequence is TGTGCCAGCACCGACGGGGGTTCACCCCTCCACTTT. Its translation: CASTDGGSPLHF. Using reference TRBV7-2 and TRBJ1-6 for the parts outside the CDR3, the full variable domain is GAGVSQSPSNKVTEKGKDVELRCDPISGHTALYWYRQSLGQGLEFLIYFQGNSAPDKSGLPSDRFSAERTGGSVSTLTIQRTQQEDSAVYLCASTDGGSPLHFGNGTRLTVT.

The rearrangement uses TRBV7-6 and TRBJ2-5; TRBD2 is a possible D gene (5 bases). Germline V gene data show CDR1 as SGHVS and CDR2 as FNYEAQ. V was shortened by 0 bases and J by 4 bases, with 12 bases between the two germline ends. This CDR3 has 15 amino acids. As DNA, the CDR3 is TGTGCCAGCAGCTTAGCGGGAGTGGTGGCAGAGACCCAGTACTTC. Amino acid sequence: CASSLAGVVAETQYF.

This sequence joins TRBV19 and TRBJ2-1; D is perhaps TRBD1 (5 bases). This CDR3 is built from 12 residues. CDR1 is LNHDA, CDR2 SQIVND, per germline (reference sequence). The germline V and J ends were trimmed by 2 bases and 7 bases, with 6 bases remaining between them. The DNA for the CDR3 is TGTGCCAGTAGTATAAGGGGTAATGAGCAGTTCTTC. Residues: CASSIRGNEQFF.